The 9 T cell receptor beta chains in this list originate from one sample, sequenced in a study of blood T cell repertoires in COVID-19. Data came from immunoSEQ multiplex PCR; TCRdb stores just in-frame clones and leaves some out. Among 90,000 to 120,000 clones, 80% to 90% were seen once, and the ten largest hold approximately 4.9%. What was sequenced was peripheral blood. The receptors derive from a man aged 35-49 years with active or convalescent COVID-19.

This chain joins TRBV10-3 and TRBJ2-3, with 10 nucleotides matching TRBD2. The ends lost 4 bases at V and 4 bases at J; junction bases unmatched: 5. The CDR3 runs to 15 residues. Germline V CDR1 and CDR2: ENHRY, SYGVKD. The CDR3 bases are TGTGCCATCAGTGGTCATCTAGCGGGAGCAGATACGCAGTATTTT. Protein: CAISGHLAGADTQYF.

This chain uses TRBV9 with TRBJ2-5; TRBD2 matches at 7 bases. Germline CDR1 reads SGDLS; CDR2 reads YYNGEE. J lost 5 bases, V lost 0 bases, and 7 bases had no gene match. The CDR3 sequence is 15 residues long. The CDR3 DNA follows: TGTGCCAGCAGCGTAGCGGCGGGAGCTCCCGAGACCCAGTACTTC. Residues: CASSVAAGAPETQYF.

The chain couples TRBV6-1 to TRBJ1-1; 9 nucleotides agree with TRBD1. CDR1 MNHNS and CDR2 SASEGT come from the germline V gene. Trimming at V came to 1 base and at J to 5 bases, leaving 2 bases not matched to a gene. The CDR3 totals 14 residues. CDR3 loop: CASSEVGTGTEAFF. Written as DNA, the CDR3 is TGTGCCAGCAGTGAAGTTGGGACAGGGACTGAAGCTTTCTTT.

The J gene is TRBJ1-1, the V gene TRBV19; 8 bases match TRBD1. The CDR3 totals 16 residues. Unmatched junction bases numbered 13, after V lost 6 bases and J lost 4 bases. Germline V CDR1 and CDR2: LNHDA, SQIVND (reference sequence). CDR3 in amino acids: CASRHSPSGGGTEAFF. As DNA, the CDR3 is TGTGCCAGTAGACACTCCCCCTCAGGGGGCGGCACTGAAGCTTTCTTT.

The V and J genes are TRBV5-4 and TRBJ2-2, with D maybe TRBD2 (5 bases). CDR1 and CDR2 (germline): SGHNT, YYREEE (reference sequence). The CDR3 runs 16 residues. The V and J ends lost 1 base and 1 base respectively, with 11 bases between them. CDR3: CASSLLQRQNTGELFF. In DNA form, the CDR3 reads TGTGCCAGCAGCTTGCTCCAGCGGCAGAACACCGGGGAGCTGTTTTTT.

The CDR3 sequence: CASSPLLAELGYEQFF. DNA of the CDR3: TGTGCCAGCAGTCCCCTACTAGCGGAGCTTGGTTATGAGCAGTTCTTC. The V call is TRBV27, the J call TRBJ2-1, with TRBD2 matching over 8 bases. Germline-derived CDR1 and CDR2 are MNHEY and SMNVEV (reference sequence). V was pared by 5 bases and J by 8 bases, with 14 bases of the junction left unmatched. The CDR3 runs to 16 residues.

The CDR3 is CASSPRLAGRSYEQYF. CDR3 nucleotide sequence: TGTGCCAGCAGTCCCCGACTAGCGGGGCGCTCCTACGAGCAGTACTTC. The chain uses TRBV6-6 and TRBJ2-7; 11 nucleotides agree with TRBD2. V lost 5 bases, J lost 0 bases, and 6 bases stayed unmatched. Germline CDR1 is MNHNY and CDR2 is SVGAGI (reference sequence). This CDR3 comprises 16 residues.

The rearrangement uses TRBV9 and TRBJ2-1; the D gene is possibly TRBD1 (6 bases). CDR3 length: 15 residues. V was shortened by 3 bases and J by 1 base, with 11 bases between the two germline ends. Germline CDR1 reads SGDLS; CDR2 reads YYNGEE. The CDR3 reads CASSDTGTSYNEQFF. The CDR3 nucleotides read TGTGCCAGCAGCGACACCGGGACATCCTACAATGAGCAGTTCTTC.

The chain links TRBV28 to TRBJ1-3; TRBD1 is a possible D gene (5 bases). The ends were cut back, 6 bases at V and 3 bases at J, with 15 bases in the middle. Germline V lookup: CDR1 MDHEN, CDR2 SYDVKM. CDR3 size: 15 residues. CDR3 sequence reads: CASSSVGQGGNTIYF. In DNA form, the CDR3 reads TGTGCCAGCAGCTCCGTGGGGCAGGGTGGAAACACCATATATTTT.